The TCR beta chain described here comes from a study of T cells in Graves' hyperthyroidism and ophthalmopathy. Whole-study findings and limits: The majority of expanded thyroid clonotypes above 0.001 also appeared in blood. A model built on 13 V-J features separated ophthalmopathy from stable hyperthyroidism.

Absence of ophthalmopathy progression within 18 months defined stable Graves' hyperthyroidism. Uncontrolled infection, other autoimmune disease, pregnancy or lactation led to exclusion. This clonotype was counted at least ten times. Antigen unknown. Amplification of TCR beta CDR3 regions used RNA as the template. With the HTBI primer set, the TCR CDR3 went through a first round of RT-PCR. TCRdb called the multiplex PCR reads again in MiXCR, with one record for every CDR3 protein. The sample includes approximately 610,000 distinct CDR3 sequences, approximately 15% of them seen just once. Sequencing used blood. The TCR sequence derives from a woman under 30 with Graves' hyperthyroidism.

The CDR3, as DNA: TGTGTCACACGGAGGGGCCTAAAAGACTACAATGAGCAGTTCTTC. Translation: CVTRRGLKDYNEQFF. The V gene is TRBV7-2, the J gene TRBJ2-1; a weak D match, TRBD2 (6 bases). Germline CDR1 is SGHTA and CDR2 is FQGNSA. This CDR3 spans 15 amino acids.